Given below is one T cell receptor beta chain in context. The data were obtained in a study of T cells in Graves' hyperthyroidism and ophthalmopathy. TCR beta CDR3 regions were amplified from RNA. Primed by the HTBI set, a first-round RT-PCR was run on the TCR CDR3. TCRdb reprocessed the multiplex PCR reads with MiXCR, giving one entry per CDR3 protein. The table lists approximately 600,000 distinct CDR3 sequences, 12% to 15% of them singletons. The CDR3 runs to 15 residues. The germline CDR1 and CDR2 sequences are DFQATT and SNEGSKA (reference sequence). With V trimmed by 0 bases and J by 3 bases, 2 bases remained unmatched.

The chain joins TRBV20-1 to TRBJ2-7, with 13 positions matching TRBD2. This clonotype originated in a woman aged 18-29 years with Graves' ophthalmopathy. Specimen: blood. DNA of the CDR3: TGCAGTGCTAGAGATGGGACTAGCGGGATCTACGAGCAGTACTTC. Translated: CSARDGTSGIYEQYF.